The 24 T cell receptor beta chains given below trace back to one sample, sequenced in a study of blood T cell repertoires in COVID-19. Assay: immunoSEQ multiplex PCR; the TCRdb copy retains only in-frame clones and omits some. This sample yields 87,000 or so clones, of which roughly 76% are seen a single time; approximately 15% belongs to the top ten. Material for sequencing was peripheral blood. Receptors originate from a woman aged 80 or over with active or convalescent COVID-19.

V usage is TRBV4-1 and J usage is TRBJ1-2, with 7 bases that match TRBD1. V shed 2 bases and J 3 bases; nucleotides not matched to a gene: 9. This CDR3 is built from 16 residues. Germline CDR1 reads MGHRA; CDR2 reads YSYEKL. The CDR3 DNA reads TGCGCCAGCAGCCAACCAGGGACAGTGGGACACTATGGCTACACCTTC. Its protein is CASSQPGTVGHYGYTF.

The J gene is TRBJ2-1, the V gene TRBV5-1; D might be TRBD2 (6 bases). Trimming left V 0 bases short and J 5 bases short, with 15 bases between. The CDR3 extends over 16 amino acids. Germline V lookup: CDR1 SGHRS, CDR2 YFSETQ. The CDR3 sequence: CASSLVGTVGNNEQFF. CDR3 DNA sequence: TGCGCCAGCAGCTTGGTCGGGACTGTTGGGAACAATGAGCAGTTCTTC.

This chain joins TRBV29-1 and TRBJ2-6; D is perhaps TRBD1 (6 bases). Trimming pared 3 bases from V and 0 bases from J, leaving 15 bases between. Germline-derived CDR1 and CDR2 are SQVTM and ANQGSEA. The CDR3 spans 17 residues. The CDR3 sequence: CSVDRGIYPSGANVLTF. The CDR3 bases are TGCAGCGTTGACAGGGGAATCTACCCCTCTGGGGCCAACGTCCTGACTTTC.

This clone showed up many times. The CDR3 is CATSDSGRDTGELFF. In nucleotides, the CDR3 is TGTGCCACCAGTGACTCAGGCAGAGACACCGGGGAGCTGTTTTTT. The rearrangement uses TRBV24-1 and TRBJ2-2, with no clear D. Germline CDR1 KGHDR, CDR2 SFDVKD. Trimming removed 4 bases from V and 3 bases from J, with 11 bases in between. The CDR3 runs to 15 residues.

This chain uses TRBV30 with TRBJ2-1, with 7 positions matching TRBD1. J lost 6 bases, V lost 7 bases, and 9 bases had no gene match. CDR1 is GTSNPN and CDR2 is SVGIG in the germline V gene (reference sequence). The CDR3 runs to 13 residues. In DNA, the CDR3 is TGTGCCTTTGAGAGGGGGCACGTCAATGAGCAGTTCTTC. The encoded protein is CAFERGHVNEQFF.

V usage is TRBV19 and J usage is TRBJ2-5; 9 bases map to TRBD1. Germline V lookup: CDR1 LNHDA, CDR2 SQIVND (reference sequence). The J segment lost 0 bases and the V segment lost 4 bases, leaving 12 bases of the junction unmatched. The CDR3 loop spans 18 amino acids. Written as DNA, the CDR3 is TGTGCCAGTAGTAGAAGGGGGGGGACAGGGTTGTACCAAGAGACCCAGTACTTC. It specifies CASSRRGGTGLYQETQYF.

J is TRBJ1-2 and V is TRBV11-2; D gene ambiguous. The V gene's germline CDR1 is SGHAT and CDR2 FQNNGV. The CDR3 covers 12 residues. V lost 4 bases and J lost 8, with 11 bases in between. CDR3 loop: CASSSHVEGYTF. The CDR3 DNA follows: TGTGCCAGCAGCTCCCACGTAGAGGGCTACACCTTC.

This clone has a single count. The gene calls are TRBV19 and TRBJ1-1; possible D gene TRBD1, 5 bases. There are 14 residues in the CDR3. Germline assignment: CDR1 LNHDA and CDR2 SQIVND (reference sequence). The V and J ends lost 5 bases and 4 bases respectively, with 14 bases between them. As DNA, the CDR3 is TGTGCCAGTAGTCTGGGACTAGGGACCACTGAAGCTTTCTTT. Protein product: CASSLGLGTTEAFF.

The rearrangement links TRBV18 to TRBJ1-1, with D perhaps matching TRBD1 (5 bases). Trimming cost V 6 bases and J 4 bases, with 18 bases left between them. CDR1 is KGHSH and CDR2 is LQKENI in the germline V gene. The CDR3 covers 15 residues. The CDR3 DNA reads TGTGCCAGCTCTCCGTTACCAGACAGCTTCACTGAAGCTTTCTTT. Encoded protein: CASSPLPDSFTEAFF.

This chain links TRBV7-2 with TRBJ2-3; possible D gene TRBD2, 5 bases. Trimming left V 4 bases short and J 0 bases short, with 11 bases between. There are 15 residues in the CDR3. Germline V gene data show CDR1 as SGHTA and CDR2 as FQGNSA. This CDR3 is CASSSVAFSTDTQYF. CDR3 in DNA: TGTGCCAGCAGCTCCGTAGCGTTTAGCACAGATACGCAGTATTTT.

V is TRBV5-4 and J is TRBJ2-5, with TRBD2 identical over 14 bases. The CDR3 is 17 amino acids. V trimming: 3 bases; J trimming: 4 bases; junction bases outside the gene matches: 8. CDR1 is SGHNT, CDR2 YYREEE, per germline (reference sequence). The CDR3 reads CASSSGTSGSRRETQYF. The CDR3 coding sequence is TGTGCCAGCAGCTCCGGGACTAGCGGGAGTCGACGAGAGACCCAGTACTTC.

The gene calls are TRBV2 and TRBJ1-6; weak D call: TRBD1 (6 bases). Per germline, CDR1 SNHLY and CDR2 FYNNEI. The CDR3 spans 12 residues. Trimming removed 9 bases from V and 9 bases from J, with 12 bases in between. The CDR3 DNA is TGTGCCAGACAGGGTGGGGGTTCACCCCTCCACTTT. Its translation is CARQGGGSPLHF.

The chain has TRBV6-5 and TRBJ1-3; D gene ambiguous. This CDR3 contains 13 residues. Per germline, CDR1 MNHEY and CDR2 SVGAGI. Trimming took off 0 bases at V and 7 bases at J, with 7 bases between the two ends. CDR3 sequence: CASSYSGGNTIYF. CDR3 bases: TGTGCCAGCAGTTACTCGGGAGGGAACACCATATATTTT.

The genes are TRBV7-8 and TRBJ2-5, with D perhaps matching TRBD1 (5 bases). In germline, CDR1 is SGHVS, CDR2 FQNEAQ. V lost 3 bases and J 5 bases, leaving 10 bases between the germline ends. The length of the CDR3 is 13 residues. For the CDR3, the DNA is TGTGCCAGCAGCTTTTACCCAGGGGAGACCCAGTACTTC. It yields the protein CASSFYPGETQYF.

The J gene is TRBJ1-4, the V gene TRBV5-5; the match to TRBD1 covers 10 bases. The J segment lost 2 bases and the V segment lost 4 bases, leaving 2 bases of the junction unmatched. The V gene's germline CDR1 is SGHKS and CDR2 YYEKEE (reference sequence). The CDR3 covers 15 residues. CDR3 nucleotides: TGTGCCAGCAGCCGGACAGGGGGGACTAATGAAAAACTGTTTTTT. It codes for CASSRTGGTNEKLFF. The full variable domain, completed using reference TRBV5-5 and TRBJ1-4, is DAGVTQSPTHLIKTRGQQVTLRCSPISGHKSVSWYQQVLGQGPQFIFQYYEKEERGRGNFPDRFSARQFPNYSSELNVNALLLGDSALYLCASSRTGGTNEKLFFGSGTQLSVL.

The rearrangement links TRBV9 to TRBJ1-4; 8 bases are a match to TRBD1. Unmatched junction bases numbered 7, after V lost 4 bases and J lost 5 bases. This CDR3 is built from 15 residues. The germline V gene has CDR1 SGDLS and CDR2 YYNGEE. This CDR3 is CASSPLDRVNEKLFF. The CDR3 DNA is TGTGCCAGCAGCCCCCTGGACAGGGTAAATGAAAAACTGTTTTTT. The whole variable domain, remainder taken from reference TRBV9 and TRBJ1-4, is DSGVTQTPKHLITATGQRVTLRCSPRSGDLSVYWYQQSLDQGLQFLIQYYNGEERAKGNILERFSAQQFPDLHSELNLSSLELGDSALYFCASSPLDRVNEKLFFGSGTQLSVL.

The chain joins TRBV7-2 to TRBJ2-3, with TRBD2 as a possible D gene (6 bases). The V end lost 5 bases, the J end lost 6 bases, and 18 bases lay between the germline ends. In germline, CDR1 is SGHTA, CDR2 FQGNSA. The CDR3 consists of 15 residues. In nucleotides, the CDR3 is TGTGCCAGCAGCCTAACACAGGAGGGGTGGGATACGCAGTATTTT. This codes for CASSLTQEGWDTQYF.

This clone was counted only a few times. The chain has TRBV5-1 and TRBJ1-6; D call uncertain. CDR1 and CDR2 from the germline V gene are SGHRS and YFSETQ. The CDR3 consists of 13 residues. Trimming stripped 0 bases from V and 9 bases from J, with 7 bases between. The CDR3 protein is CASSLELGSPLHF. The CDR3 DNA is TGCGCCAGCAGCTTGGAGCTCGGTTCACCCCTCCACTTT.

The V gene is TRBV11-2, the J gene TRBJ2-5; D perhaps matches TRBD2 (6 bases). The CDR3 sequence is 13 residues long. Trimming took 0 bases from V and 7 from J, leaving 9 bases between them. Germline V gene data show CDR1 as SGHAT and CDR2 as FQNNGV. CDR3 coding DNA: TGTGCCAGCAGCTTAGAGGAGCGGGCGACCCAGTACTTC. Its protein product is CASSLEERATQYF.

This clone was seen a handful of times. The J gene is TRBJ2-3, the V gene TRBV4-3; 8 nucleotides match TRBD2. Per germline, CDR1 LGHNA and CDR2 YSLEER. With 0 bases clipped from V and 0 bases from J, the junction kept 14 bases outside the gene matches. The CDR3 length is 20 residues. CDR3 coding DNA: TGCGCCAGCAGCCAAGACCTAGGCTCCTATAGCGGGGAGAGCACAGATACGCAGTATTTT. Residues: CASSQDLGSYSGESTDTQYF.

The chain recombines TRBV28 with TRBJ1-5, with D perhaps TRBD1 (5 bases). The V end was cut by 1 base, the J end by 5 bases, with 24 bases between. Germline V gene sequence: CDR1 MDHEN, CDR2 SYDVKM. The CDR3 sequence is 19 residues long. The CDR3 reads CASSLFTLQHLKGDQPQHF. The DNA for the CDR3 is TGTGCCAGCAGTTTATTTACCCTGCAACACCTCAAAGGGGATCAGCCCCAGCATTTT.

This clone was found once. The chain joins TRBV9 to TRBJ2-3; D perhaps matches TRBD2 (5 bases). This CDR3 comprises 14 residues. Trimming took 4 bases from V and 3 from J, leaving 12 bases between them. CDR1 SGDLS and CDR2 YYNGEE come from the germline V gene. CDR3 DNA sequence: TGTGCCAGCAGCTCACCGAGGGTGACAGATACGCAGTATTTT. Protein sequence: CASSSPRVTDTQYF.

This clone was observed a handful of times. The chain has TRBV6-6 and TRBJ1-2; possible D gene TRBD1, 6 bases. Germline V gives CDR1 MNHNY, CDR2 SVGAGI (reference sequence). This CDR3 has 14 amino acids. V was clipped by 6 bases and J by 3 bases, with 14 bases between them. This CDR3 is CASSRQARDYGYTF. For the CDR3, the DNA is TGTGCCAGCAGCAGACAGGCCAGGGACTATGGCTACACCTTC.

V is TRBV28 and J is TRBJ1-1, with D possibly being TRBD1 (5 bases). Germline CDR1 reads MDHEN; CDR2 reads SYDVKM. V was pared by 6 bases and J by 0 bases, with 17 bases between. This CDR3 has 16 residues. CDR3 coding DNA: TGTGCCAGCAGCCTAGCGGGGGGTGGCATGAACACTGAAGCTTTCTTT. Translated, it gives CASSLAGGGMNTEAFF.